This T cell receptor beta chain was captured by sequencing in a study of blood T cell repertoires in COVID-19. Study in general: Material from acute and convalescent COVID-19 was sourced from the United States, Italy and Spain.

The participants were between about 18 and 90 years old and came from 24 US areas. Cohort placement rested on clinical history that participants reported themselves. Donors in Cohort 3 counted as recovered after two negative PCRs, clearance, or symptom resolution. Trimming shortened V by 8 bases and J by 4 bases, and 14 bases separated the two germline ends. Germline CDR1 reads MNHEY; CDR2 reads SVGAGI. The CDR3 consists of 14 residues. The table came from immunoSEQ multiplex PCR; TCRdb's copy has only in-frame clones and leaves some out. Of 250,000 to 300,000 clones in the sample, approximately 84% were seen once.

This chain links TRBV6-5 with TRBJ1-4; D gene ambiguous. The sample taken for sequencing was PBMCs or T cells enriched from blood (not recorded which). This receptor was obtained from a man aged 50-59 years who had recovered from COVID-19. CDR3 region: CASSRDGSNEKLFF. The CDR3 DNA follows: TGTGCCAGCTCTAGGGATGGGAGTAATGAAAAACTGTTTTTT.